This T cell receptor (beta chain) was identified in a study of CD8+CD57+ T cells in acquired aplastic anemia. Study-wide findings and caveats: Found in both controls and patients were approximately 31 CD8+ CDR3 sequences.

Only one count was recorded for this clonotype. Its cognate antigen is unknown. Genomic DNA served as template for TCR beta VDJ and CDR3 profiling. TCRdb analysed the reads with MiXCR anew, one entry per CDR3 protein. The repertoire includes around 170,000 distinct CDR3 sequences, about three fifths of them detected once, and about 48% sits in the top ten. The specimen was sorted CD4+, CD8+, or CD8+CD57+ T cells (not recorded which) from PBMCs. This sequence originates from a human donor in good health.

The CDR3 is CASSKLAPTYEQYF. CDR3 DNA sequence: TGTGCCAGCAGTAAACTAGCTCCGACCTACGAGCAGTACTTC. V and J are TRBV12-5 and TRBJ2-7, with D possibly matching TRBD2 (6 bases). CDR3 length: 14 amino acids. Germline CDR1 LGHNT, CDR2 FRNRAP.